This TCR beta chain was sequenced during a study of molecular identifiers for immune sequencing clone quantification. One entry per CDR3 protein, called by TCRdb with MiXCR from the PCR reads. This table holds about 510,000 distinct CDR3 sequences, about a quarter found once. Worth noting for this clonotype: At one end, the junction sequence differs from germline, possibly due to a read error.

The CDR3 is made up of 17 amino acids. Germline V lookup: CDR1 MGHRA, CDR2 YSYEKL. The V gene is TRBV4-1, the J gene TRBJ2-2, with D possibly matching TRBD2 (5 bases). Sequenced sample: naive CD8+ T cells from blood, with Jurkat cell RNA spiked in. As to subset: FACS-sorted CD8+CD4-CCR7+CD45RA+ naive T cells. The sequence was collected from a human donor in good health. Some libraries in this study had Jurkat cell RNA spiked in. CDR3 loop: CASSQDSFARNTGELIF. DNA for the CDR3: TGCGCCAGCAGCCAAGATTCGTTTGCCAGAAACACCGGGGAGCTGATTTTT.